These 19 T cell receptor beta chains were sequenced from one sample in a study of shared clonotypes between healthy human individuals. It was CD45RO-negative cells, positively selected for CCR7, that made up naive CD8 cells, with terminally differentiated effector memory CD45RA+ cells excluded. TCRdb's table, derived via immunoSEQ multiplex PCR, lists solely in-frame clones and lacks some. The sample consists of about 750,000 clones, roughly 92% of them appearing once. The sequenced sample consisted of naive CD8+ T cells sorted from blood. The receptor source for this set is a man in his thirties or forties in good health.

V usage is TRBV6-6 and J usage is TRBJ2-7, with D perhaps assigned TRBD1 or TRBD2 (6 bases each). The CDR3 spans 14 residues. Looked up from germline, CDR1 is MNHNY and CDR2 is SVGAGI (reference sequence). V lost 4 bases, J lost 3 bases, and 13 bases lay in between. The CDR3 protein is CASSFQGRNYEQYF. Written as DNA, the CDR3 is TGTGCCAGCAGTTTTCAGGGGAGGAACTACGAGCAGTACTTC.

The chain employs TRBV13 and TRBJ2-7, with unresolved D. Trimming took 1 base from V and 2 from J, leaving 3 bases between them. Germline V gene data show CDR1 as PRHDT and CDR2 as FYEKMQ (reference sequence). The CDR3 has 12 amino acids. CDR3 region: CASSLAPYEQYF. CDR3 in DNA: TGTGCCAGCAGCTTAGCCCCCTACGAGCAGTACTTC.

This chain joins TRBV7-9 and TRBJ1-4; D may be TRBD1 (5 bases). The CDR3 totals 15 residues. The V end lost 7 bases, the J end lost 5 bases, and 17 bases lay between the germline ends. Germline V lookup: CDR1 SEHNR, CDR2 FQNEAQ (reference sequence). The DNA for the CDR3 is TGTGCCAGCATGCCCTTTTCGAGGGGCAATGAAAAACTGTTTTTT. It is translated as CASMPFSRGNEKLFF.

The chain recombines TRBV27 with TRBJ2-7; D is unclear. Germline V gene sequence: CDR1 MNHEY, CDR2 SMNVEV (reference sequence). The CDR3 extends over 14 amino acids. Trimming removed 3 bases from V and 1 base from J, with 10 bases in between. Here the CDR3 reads CASSFGKASYEQYF. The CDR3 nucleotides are TGTGCCAGCAGTTTCGGAAAAGCATCCTACGAGCAGTACTTC.

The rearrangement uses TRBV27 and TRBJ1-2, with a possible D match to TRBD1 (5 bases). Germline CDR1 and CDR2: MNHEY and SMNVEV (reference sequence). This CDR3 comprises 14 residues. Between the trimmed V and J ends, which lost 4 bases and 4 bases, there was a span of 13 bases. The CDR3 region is CASSSGVGAYGYTF. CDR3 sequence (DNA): TGTGCCAGCAGTTCGGGGGTCGGTGCCTATGGCTACACCTTC.

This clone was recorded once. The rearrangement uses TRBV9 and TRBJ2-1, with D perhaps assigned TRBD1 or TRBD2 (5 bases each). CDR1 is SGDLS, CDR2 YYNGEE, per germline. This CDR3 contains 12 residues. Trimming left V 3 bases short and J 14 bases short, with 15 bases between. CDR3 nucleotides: TGTGCCAGCAGCGGATGGGACCAAAAAGAGTTCTTC. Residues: CASSGWDQKEFF.

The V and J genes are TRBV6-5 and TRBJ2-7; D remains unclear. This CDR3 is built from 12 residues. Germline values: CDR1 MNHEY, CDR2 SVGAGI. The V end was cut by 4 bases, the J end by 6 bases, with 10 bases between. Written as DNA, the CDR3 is TGTGCCAGCAGTTTCGGTGACGGCGAGCAGTACTTC. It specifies CASSFGDGEQYF.

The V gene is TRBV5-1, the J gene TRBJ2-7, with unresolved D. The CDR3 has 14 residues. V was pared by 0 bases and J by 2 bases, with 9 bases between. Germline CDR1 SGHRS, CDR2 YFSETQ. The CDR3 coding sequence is TGCGCCAGCAGCTTGGGCACACCCACCTACGAGCAGTACTTC. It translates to CASSLGTPTYEQYF.

CDR3: CASRRGQANQPQHF. In nucleotides, the CDR3 is TGTGCCAGCAGGAGGGGACAGGCCAATCAGCCCCAGCATTTT. This chain joins TRBV27 and TRBJ1-5; 8 bases line up with TRBD1. The germline CDR1 and CDR2 sequences are MNHEY and SMNVEV (reference sequence). The ends lost 6 bases at V and 3 bases at J; junction bases unmatched: 4. This CDR3 is built from 14 residues.

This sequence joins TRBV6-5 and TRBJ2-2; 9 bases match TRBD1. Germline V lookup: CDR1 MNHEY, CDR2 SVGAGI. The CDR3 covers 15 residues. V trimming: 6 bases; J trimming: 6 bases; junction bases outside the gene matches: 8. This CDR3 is CASSTGQGNPGELFF. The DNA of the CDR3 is TGTGCCAGCAGCACGGGACAGGGTAACCCCGGGGAGCTGTTTTTT.

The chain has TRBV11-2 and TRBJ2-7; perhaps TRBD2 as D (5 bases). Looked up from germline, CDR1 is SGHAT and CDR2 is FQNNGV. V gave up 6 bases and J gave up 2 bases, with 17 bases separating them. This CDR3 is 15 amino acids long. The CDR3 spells CASRQIRPGTYEQYF. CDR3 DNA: TGTGCCAGCAGACAAATCCGACCGGGGACCTACGAGCAGTACTTC.

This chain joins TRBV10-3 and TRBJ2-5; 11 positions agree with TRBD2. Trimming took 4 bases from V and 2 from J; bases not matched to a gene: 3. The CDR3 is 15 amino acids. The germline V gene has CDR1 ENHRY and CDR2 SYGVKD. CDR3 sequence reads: CAISATSGVQETQYF. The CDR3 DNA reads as TGTGCCATCAGTGCGACTAGCGGGGTTCAAGAGACCCAGTACTTC.

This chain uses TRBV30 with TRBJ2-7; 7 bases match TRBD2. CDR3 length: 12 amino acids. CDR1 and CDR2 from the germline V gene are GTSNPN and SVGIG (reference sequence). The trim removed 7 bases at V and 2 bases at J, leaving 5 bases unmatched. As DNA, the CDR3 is TGTGCCTTAGCGGGCGTAACCTACGAGCAGTACTTC. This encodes CALAGVTYEQYF. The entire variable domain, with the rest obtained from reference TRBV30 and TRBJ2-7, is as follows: SQTIHQWPATLVQPVGSPLSLECTVEGTSNPNLYWYRQAAGRGLQLLFYSVGIGQISSEVPQNLSASRPQDRQFILSSKKLLLSDSGFYLCALAGVTYEQYFGPGTRLTVT.

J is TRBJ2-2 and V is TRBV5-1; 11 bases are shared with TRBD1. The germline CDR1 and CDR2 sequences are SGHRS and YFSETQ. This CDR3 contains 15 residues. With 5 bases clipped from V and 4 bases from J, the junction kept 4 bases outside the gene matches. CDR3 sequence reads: CASRRDRGSTGELFF. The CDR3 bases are TGCGCCAGCAGGCGGGACAGGGGGTCCACCGGGGAGCTGTTTTTT.

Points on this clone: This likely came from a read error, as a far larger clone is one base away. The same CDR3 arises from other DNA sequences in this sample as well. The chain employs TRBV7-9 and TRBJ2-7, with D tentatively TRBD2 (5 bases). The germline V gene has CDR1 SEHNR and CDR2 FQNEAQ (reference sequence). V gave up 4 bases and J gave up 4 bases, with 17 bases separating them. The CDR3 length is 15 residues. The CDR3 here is CASSSPSTEGYEQYF. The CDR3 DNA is TGTGCCAGCAGCTCACCTAGCACGGAAGGGTACGAGCAGTACTTC.

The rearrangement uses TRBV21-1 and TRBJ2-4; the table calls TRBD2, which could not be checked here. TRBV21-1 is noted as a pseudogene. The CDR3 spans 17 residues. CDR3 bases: TGTGCCAGCAGCAAAAGTATCGCGGGAGTAGCCAAAAACATTCAGTACTTC. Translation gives CASSKSIAGVAKNIQYF.

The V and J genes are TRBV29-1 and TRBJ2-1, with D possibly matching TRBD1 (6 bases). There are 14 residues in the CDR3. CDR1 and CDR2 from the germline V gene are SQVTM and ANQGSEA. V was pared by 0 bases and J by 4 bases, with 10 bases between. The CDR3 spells CSVEDQGPYNEQFF. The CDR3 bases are TGCAGCGTTGAAGACCAGGGGCCTTACAATGAGCAGTTCTTC.

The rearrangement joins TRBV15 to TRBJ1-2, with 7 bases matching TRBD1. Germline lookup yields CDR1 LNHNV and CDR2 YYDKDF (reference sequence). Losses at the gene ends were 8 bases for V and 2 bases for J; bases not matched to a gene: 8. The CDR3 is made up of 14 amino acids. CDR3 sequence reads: CATATQGGNYGYTF. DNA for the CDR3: TGTGCCACCGCTACTCAGGGGGGCAACTATGGCTACACCTTC.

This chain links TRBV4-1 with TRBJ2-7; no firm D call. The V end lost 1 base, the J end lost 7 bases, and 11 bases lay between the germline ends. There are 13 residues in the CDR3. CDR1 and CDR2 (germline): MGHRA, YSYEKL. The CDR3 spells CASSQVGIEEQYF. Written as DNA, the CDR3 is TGCGCCAGCAGCCAAGTTGGCATAGAAGAGCAGTACTTC.